Presented here are 4 T cell receptor beta chains from one specimen sequenced in a study of T cell repertoires in aging, cancer and after chemotherapy. Peripheral blood genomic DNA, not sorted cells or RNA, was the template. Rearranged V-D-J TRB sequences were amplified with a mixed TRB-A/B primer pool. MiXCR, applied by TCRdb to the multiplex PCR reads, yields one record per CDR3 protein. The sample records about 2,300 distinct CDR3 sequences, nearly 45% being singletons. The sequenced sample consisted of blood. The receptor set was obtained from a human donor with a solid tumor.

V usage is TRBV7-2 and J usage is TRBJ2-2; D is perhaps TRBD2 (6 bases). V was cut by 1 base and J by 1 base, with 7 bases left in between. CDR1 and CDR2 (germline): SGHTA, FQGNSA. The CDR3 spans 15 residues. The CDR3 protein is CASSLVSGNTGELFF. The CDR3 nucleotides are TGTGCCAGCAGCTTAGTTAGCGGGAACACCGGGGAGCTGTTTTTT.

On this clonotype itself: One end of the junction does not line up with germline, which may come from a read error. The chain couples TRBV4-2 to TRBJ1-1; perhaps TRBD1 as D (6 bases). Germline loops: CDR1 LGHNA, CDR2 YNFKEQ. This CDR3 comprises 16 residues. In DNA form, the CDR3 reads TGCGCCAGCAGCTTGGCCTCGGGGGGGCTGGGCACTGAAGCTTTCTTT. Translating it yields CASSLASGGLGTEAFF.

This chain connects TRBV6-5 to TRBJ2-7; D may be TRBD1 (5 bases). The CDR3 length is 14 residues. Looked up from germline, CDR1 is MNHEY and CDR2 is SVGAGI. Trimming left V 2 bases short and J 0 bases short, with 8 bases between. The CDR3 protein is CASSYAQVSYEQYF. The CDR3 nucleotides read TGTGCCAGCAGTTACGCACAGGTCTCCTACGAGCAGTACTTC.

Turning to this clonotype: Given the absence of the conserved phenylalanine or tryptophan at the CDR3 end, a read error is likely. The V and J genes are TRBV19 and TRBJ1-2; the match to TRBD1 covers 7 bases. The V gene's germline CDR1 is LNHDA and CDR2 SQIVND (reference sequence). This CDR3 has 15 amino acids. With 2 bases clipped from V and 2 bases from J, the junction kept 5 bases outside the gene matches. CDR3 region: CASSIMRGPNYGYTY. In DNA, the CDR3 is TGTGCCAGTAGTATAATGAGGGGGCCCAACTATGGCTACACCTAC.